A single sample gave rise to the 6 T cell receptor beta chains below, sequenced in a study of blood T cell repertoires in COVID-19. This table comes from immunoSEQ multiplex PCR, and its TCRdb copy is limited to in-frame clones, with some not included. The profile shows 200,000 or so clones, 86% of them singletons. Sequenced sample: peripheral blood. The receptors derive from a woman in her forties or fifties with acute or convalescent COVID-19.

The chain has TRBV6-2 or TRBV6-3 and TRBJ1-4, with D hard to call. The CDR3 sequence is 16 residues long. CDR1 MNHEY and CDR2 SVGEGT come from the germline V gene. V shed 4 bases and J shed 6 bases, with 18 bases lying between them. DNA for the CDR3: TGTGCCAGCAGTTTCTCCACTCGGCGGAATGATGAAAAACTGTTTTTT. Its translation: CASSFSTRRNDEKLFF.

The chain combines TRBV10-1 with TRBJ2-1, with 8 bases that match TRBD2. V was clipped by 4 bases and J by 10 bases; unmatched bases: 6. CDR3 size: 13 residues. Germline V gene lookup returns CDR1 WNHNN and CDR2 SYGVQD (reference sequence). The CDR3 reads CASSASGLREQFF. For the CDR3, the DNA is TGCGCCAGCAGTGCTAGCGGGCTTCGAGAGCAGTTCTTC.

To note about this clone: The sample carries other DNA sequences with the same CDR3. This chain joins TRBV18 and TRBJ1-1, with TRBD1 matching 9 bases. The CDR3 length is 14 residues. Germline V gene lookup returns CDR1 KGHSH and CDR2 LQKENI. J was trimmed by 1 base and V by 3 bases; bases with no gene match: 0. CDR3: CASSPTGGNTEAFF. DNA of the CDR3: TGTGCCAGCTCACCGACAGGGGGGAACACTGAAGCTTTCTTT. Drawing the rest from reference TRBV18 and TRBJ1-1, the complete variable domain is NAGVMQNPRHLVRRRGQEARLRCSPMKGHSHVYWYRQLPEEGLKFMVYLQKENIIDESGMPKERFSAEFPKEGPSILRIQQVVRGDSAAYFCASSPTGGNTEAFFGQGTRLTVV.

The gene calls are TRBV19 and TRBJ1-1; D remains unclear. V dropped 3 bases and J dropped 4 bases, with 12 bases sitting between them. Germline CDR1 is LNHDA and CDR2 is SQIVND (reference sequence). The CDR3 covers 14 residues. The CDR3 protein is CASSIVGRTTEAFF. The CDR3 DNA follows: TGTGCCAGTAGTATTGTTGGCAGAACCACTGAAGCTTTCTTT.

V is TRBV5-3 and J is TRBJ2-1, with TRBD2 matching over 8 bases. TRBV5-3 is filed as an ORF, its function uncertain. V lost 3 bases to trimming and J lost 15 bases; unmatched junction nucleotides: 11. The CDR3 covers 13 residues. The CDR3 region is CARSCPGGGWRFF. CDR3 nucleotides: TGTGCCAGAAGCTGTCCGGGAGGGGGATGGAGGTTCTTC.

The chain joins TRBV23-1 to TRBJ2-3; a possible D gene is TRBD1 (6 bases). TRBV23-1 is an ORF, and what it does is uncertain. The V and J ends lost 4 bases and 6 bases respectively, with 14 bases between them. The CDR3 totals 14 residues. The CDR3 nucleotides read TGCGCCAGCAGTCCGATGACAGGCTGGGATACGCAGTATTTT. Translated: CASSPMTGWDTQYF.